This T cell receptor (beta chain) was observed in a study of OX40 agonist ivuxolimab in advanced cancers. About the full investigation: Ivuxolimab, which targeted the costimulatory receptor OX40 (CD134), was an agonistic, fully human IgG2 monoclonal antibody. Three dose-escalation patients achieved partial responses, one with hepatocellular carcinoma and two with cutaneous melanoma. The paper describes the monotherapy dose-escalation part (N of about 47 patients) of the phase I trial of ivuxolimab. Prior anti-PD-1, anti-PD-L1 or anti-CTLA-4 therapy was permitted, and about 40% of dose-escalation patients had received checkpoint inhibitors. Intravenous ivuxolimab was administered to patients every 2 weeks at six dose levels: 0.01, 0.1, 0.3, 1.5, 3 and 10 mg/kg. Among the roughly 50 dose-escalation patients, some 19 had hepatocellular carcinoma, approximately 15 melanoma, 9 renal cell carcinoma and 9 head and neck cancer. Peripheral TCRbeta sequencing aimed to test whether ivuxolimab altered TCR sequence diversity and caused clonal T-cell expansion. A male proportion of under 85% and a mean age of approximately 61 years, ranging from about 23 to 90, were recorded for the dose-escalation cohort.

The trial excluded patients who had a history of autoimmune disease or who were on systemic immunosuppression. Peripheral blood for TCR sequencing was collected from all dose cohorts at baseline, on cycle 4 day 1, and on cycle 7 day 1. The samples were taken from a phase I, first-in-human, multicenter, open-label dose-escalation trial of ivuxolimab. Adults with locally advanced or metastatic head and neck squamous cell, hepatocellular, melanoma or renal cell carcinoma were enrolled in the trial. Before TCR sequencing, CD4+ T cells and CD8+ T cells from peripheral blood were sorted into separate populations. Relative to germline, V is missing 9 bases and J is missing 1 base, with 11 bases of the junction outside any gene match. Reading the germline V gene (reference sequence) gives CDR1 LNHDA and CDR2 SQIVND. The CDR3 sequence holds 15 residues, the cysteine and phenylalanine included. Of all the DNA, just the CDR3 is kept, 45 bases in frame from base 1.

A note on this clone: There is no known antigen for this receptor. No base quality values were provided; no much bigger clone lies one nucleotide off.

Genomic DNA was isolated from the sorted cells so that the TCRbeta CDR3 region could be sequenced. The immunoSEQ Assay was used to sequence the TCRbeta CDR3 regions. TCRdb took over this immuneACCESS table, retaining in-frame rearrangements with V and J assigned. Such tables are incomplete; in checked studies, under half of the missing clones stem from an unresolved V gene, and the remainder is unexplained. This sample holds over 25,000 clones; 75% to 90% were observed only once. Under 30% of the sample lies in the top ten. The full study reports these points: At doses of 0.1 to 3.0 mg/kg, clonal expansion of both CD4+ and CD8+ T cells in blood was seen between baseline and week 6. Low levels of normalized T-cell clonal expansion were also seen in some patients who did not respond. After ivuxolimab, CD8+ T cells had more expanded clones than CD4+ T cells on average. Antigen specificity was not determined for the clonally expanded peripheral T cells. In the 0.1-3.0 mg/kg groups, partial responders were among the patients with the lowest normalized peripheral clonal expansion, particularly in CD8+ T cells.

The receptor comes from an adult with an advanced solid tumor such as melanoma, head and neck, liver or kidney cancer. The sample in question was CD4+ or CD8+ T cells sorted from blood, obtained in a trial of the OX40 agonist ivuxolimab. The V and J segments used are TRBV19 and TRBJ2-7; TRBD2 agrees with 8 junctional bases. The bases are TGTGCCAGCGGCTCGGGCGGGAGGTTTTCCTACGAGCAGTACTTC. Translated, this is CASGSGGRFSYEQYF.